One T cell receptor beta chain is described in this entry. Its specificity is not known. This entry is derived from a study of cytomegalovirus exposure and HLA in healthy donors. General observations from the study: Researchers catalogued roughly 170 TCR beta chains as cytomegalovirus-associated.

Method: immunoSEQ multiplex PCR; TCRdb's copy keeps in-frame clones and lacks some. The profile shows roughly 250,000 clones, around nine tenths of them singletons. Trimming removed 7 bases from V and 1 base from J, with 13 bases in between. Germline loops: CDR1 MNHNY, CDR2 SVGAGI (reference sequence). This CDR3 is 14 amino acids long. The V gene is TRBV6-6, the J gene TRBJ1-1, with D unresolved. What was sequenced was PBMCs. The receptor was derived from a man between 18 and 29 years old in good health and CMV-seronegative. CDR3 DNA sequence: TGTGCCAGCAACCGACCAGCGGAGAACACTGAAGCTTTCTTT. Its translation is CASNRPAENTEAFF.